The next 29 T cell receptor beta chains were all read from a single sample in a study of T cell repertoires in cytomegalovirus infection. TCRdb re-called the reads with MiXCR, one entry per CDR3 protein. The sample has 450,000 to 600,000 distinct CDR3 sequences, about 10% seen once. The material sequenced was PBMCs. The receptor set was obtained from a human donor in good health (CMV status not recorded). Some clones in this sample may be carry-over from other donors' samples.

This clonotype occurred many times. This chain joins TRBV28 and TRBJ2-7; no firm D call. The V end lost 6 bases, the J end lost 2 bases, and 8 bases lay between the germline ends. CDR1 and CDR2 from the germline V gene are MDHEN and SYDVKM. There are 12 residues in the CDR3. In DNA form, the CDR3 reads TGTGCCAGCAGGGAAGGAACCTACGAGCAGTACTTC. This encodes CASREGTYEQYF.

In this sample, this clonotype turned up many times. The chain has TRBV28 and TRBJ1-1; TRBD1 is a possible D gene (6 bases). The CDR3 runs 14 residues. Germline loops: CDR1 MDHEN, CDR2 SYDVKM. Trimming left V 7 bases short and J 1 base short, with 13 bases between. CDR3 protein: CASTPGGGNTEAFF. The CDR3 nucleotides read TGTGCCAGCACCCCAGGAGGGGGGAACACTGAAGCTTTCTTT.

This clonotype was found many times. The chain recombines TRBV5-4 with TRBJ2-7; 8 bases fit TRBD2. CDR3 length: 15 amino acids. J gave up 2 bases and V 4 bases, and 8 bases lay outside the gene matches. Germline V lookup: CDR1 SGHNT, CDR2 YYREEE (reference sequence). CDR3 sequence (DNA): TGTGCCAGCAGCCCACTAGCGGAACCTCCCTACGAGCAGTACTTC. It yields the protein CASSPLAEPPYEQYF.

This clonotype was seen repeatedly, ten times or more. The CDR3 ends on some other residue instead of the conserved phenylalanine or tryptophan, so this is likely a read error. The CDR3 DNA reads TGTGCCATCAGCGACCCTACGTCCCGGGACAGTTATCAGCCCCAGCATCTT. Translating it yields CAISDPTSRDSYQPQHL. The chain has TRBV10-3 and TRBJ1-5; 7 bases agree with TRBD1. This CDR3 has 17 residues. The trim removed 6 bases at V and 5 bases at J, leaving 16 bases unmatched. Germline CDR1 is ENHRY and CDR2 is SYGVKD.

The chain has TRBV5-1 and TRBJ2-1; 13 bases fit TRBD2. The germline gives CDR1 SGHRS, CDR2 YFSETQ. The length of the CDR3 is 17 residues. V lost 5 bases and J lost 0; bases outside the gene matches: 5. CDR3 in amino acids: CASRPTSGGLSYNEQFF. In DNA, the CDR3 is TGCGCCAGCAGGCCGACTAGCGGGGGGCTCTCCTACAATGAGCAGTTCTTC.

This clonotype was counted between two and nine times. The chain uses TRBV20-1 and TRBJ2-7; TRBD1 matches 8 bases. Germline values: CDR1 DFQATT, CDR2 SNEGSKA (reference sequence). V lost 2 bases to trimming and J lost 4 bases; unmatched junction nucleotides: 4. This CDR3 spans 13 amino acids. For the CDR3, the DNA is TGCAGTGCTAGACGGCAGGGGGCTTACGAGCAGTACTTC. Its translation: CSARRQGAYEQYF.

On this clonotype: This may be a read error: a much more frequent sequence differs by one nucleotide. The chain carries TRBV19 and TRBJ2-1, with D maybe TRBD2 (5 bases). This CDR3 is 14 amino acids long. Per germline, CDR1 LNHDA and CDR2 SQIVND (reference sequence). CDR3 region: CDSSTPGSAHEQFF. The CDR3 bases are TGTGACAGTAGTACTCCGGGATCAGCCCATGAGCAGTTCTTC.

In its sample, this clonotype was seen once. The gene calls are TRBV20-1 and TRBJ2-1; the match to TRBD2 covers 14 bases. Germline V CDR1 and CDR2: DFQATT, SNEGSKA (reference sequence). The CDR3 extends over 19 amino acids. V lost 6 bases and J lost 0; bases outside the gene matches: 13. Here the CDR3 DNA reads TGCAGTGCACACACCGGACTAGCGGGAGGTTCAAGCTCCTACAATGAGCAGTTCTTC. It is translated as CSAHTGLAGGSSSYNEQFF.

This clonotype was seen at least ten times. J is TRBJ2-7 and V is TRBV4-2, with a weak D call TRBD2 (6 bases). Trimming took 3 bases from V and 7 from J, leaving 19 bases between them. Germline V gene data show CDR1 as LGHNA and CDR2 as YNFKEQ. The CDR3 runs to 15 residues. The CDR3, as DNA: TGTGCCAGCAGCCATCTCCGGGACGCTCGGGGGGAGCAGTACTTC. This translates into CASSHLRDARGEQYF.

CDR3 bases: TGTGCCACCAGTGACCCCGGGGGGACGACAGATACGCAGTATTTT. Protein sequence: CATSDPGGTTDTQYF. The chain is built from TRBV24-1 and TRBJ2-3, with TRBD2 identical over 7 bases. The CDR3 sequence is 15 residues long. The germline V gene encodes CDR1 KGHDR and CDR2 SFDVKD. The trim removed 4 bases at V and 3 bases at J, leaving 6 bases unmatched.

This clonotype was picked up one time. The V gene is TRBV12-3 or TRBV12-4, the J gene TRBJ1-2; TRBD1 matches 7 bases. V lost 6 bases, J lost 4 bases, and 5 bases stayed unmatched. This CDR3 has 13 amino acids. The CDR3 sequence is CASRTDRAYGYTF. In nucleotides, the CDR3 is TGTGCCAGCAGAACCGACAGGGCCTATGGCTACACCTTC.

In this sample, this clonotype turned up a few times. V is TRBV18 and J is TRBJ2-7; D not certain. Germline assignment: CDR1 KGHSH and CDR2 LQKENI. Trimming pared 1 base from V and 6 bases from J, leaving 13 bases between. The CDR3 totals 14 residues. The chain's CDR3 is CASSPQLANGEQYF. In DNA form, the CDR3 reads TGTGCCAGCTCACCACAACTTGCGAACGGCGAGCAGTACTTC.

This clonotype occurred many times. This chain uses TRBV12-5 with TRBJ1-5, with 10 bases identical to TRBD1. Germline CDR1 LGHNT, CDR2 FRNRAP. Unmatched junction bases numbered 5, after V lost 2 bases and J lost 4 bases. CDR3 length: 16 amino acids. The DNA for the CDR3 is TGTGCTAGTGGTTTGACGACAGGGGGCATGAATCAGCCCCAGCATTTT. This encodes CASGLTTGGMNQPQHF.

This clonotype was seen ten or more times. This sequence joins TRBV19 and TRBJ2-1; 7 bases line up with TRBD1. The germline gives CDR1 LNHDA, CDR2 SQIVND (reference sequence). The CDR3 sequence is 14 residues long. The junction had 2 bases not matched to a gene; V was cut back by 3 bases and J by 3 bases. CDR3 region: CASSMGQNYNEQFF. The CDR3 coding sequence is TGTGCCAGTAGTATGGGACAGAACTACAATGAGCAGTTCTTC.

This clonotype was observed a few times. The chain combines TRBV11-2 with TRBJ2-5; TRBD2 aligns across 7 bases. V lost 4 bases and J lost 10; bases outside the gene matches: 12. This CDR3 has 14 amino acids. Germline CDR1 is SGHAT and CDR2 is FQNNGV. The DNA for the CDR3 is TGTGCCAGCAGCTCTCCGGGGGGTCGAGGGGTCCAGTACTTC. As protein: CASSSPGGRGVQYF.

This clonotype was observed many times. The gene calls are TRBV7-2 and TRBJ1-2, with D possibly matching TRBD1 (5 bases). The CDR3 covers 17 residues. Between the trimmed V and J ends, which lost 5 bases and 4 bases, there was a span of 23 bases. Germline CDR1 and CDR2: SGHTA and FQGNSA. CDR3 region: CASSPGGAPGPIYGYTF. CDR3 DNA: TGTGCCAGCAGCCCTGGGGGAGCCCCGGGTCCAATCTATGGCTACACCTTC.

The rearrangement joins TRBV5-1 to TRBJ2-2, with a weak D call TRBD1 (6 bases). Germline V gives CDR1 SGHRS, CDR2 YFSETQ. This CDR3 is 16 amino acids long. Trimming removed 4 bases at V and 0 bases at J, with 13 bases between. The CDR3: CASSAGQLANTGELFF. CDR3 nucleotide sequence: TGCGCCAGCAGCGCCGGACAGCTCGCGAACACCGGGGAGCTGTTTTTT. The full variable domain, with the rest looked up from reference TRBV5-1 and TRBJ2-2, is KAGVTQTPRYLIKTRGQQVTLSCSPISGHRSVSWYQQTPGQGLQFLFEYFSETQRNKGNFPGRFSGRQFSNSRSEMNVSTLELGDSALYLCASSAGQLANTGELFFGEGSRLTVL.

V and J are TRBV9 and TRBJ2-2, with 14 positions matching TRBD2. The CDR3 loop spans 16 amino acids. Germline values: CDR1 SGDLS, CDR2 YYNGEE. Trimming cost V 3 bases and J 6 bases; bases outside gene matches: 4. The CDR3 sequence is CASSATSGRAAGELFF. In nucleotides, the CDR3 is TGTGCCAGCAGCGCGACTAGCGGGAGGGCTGCCGGGGAGCTGTTTTTT.

In this sample, this clonotype turned up many times. This chain connects TRBV7-2 to TRBJ2-7; D call uncertain. This CDR3 has 13 amino acids. V was pared by 2 bases and J by 3 bases, with 8 bases between. The germline V gene encodes CDR1 SGHTA and CDR2 FQGNSA. As DNA, the CDR3 is TGTGCCAGCAGCTTATCATCTGGCTACGAGCAGTACTTC. The encoded protein is CASSLSSGYEQYF.

At least ten counts were recorded for this clonotype. The rearrangement joins TRBV10-3 to TRBJ2-1, with 11 bases aligning to TRBD2. CDR1 is ENHRY and CDR2 is SYGVKD in the germline V gene. J gave up 3 bases and V 3 bases, and 4 bases lay outside the gene matches. The CDR3 runs to 16 residues. The CDR3 nucleotides are TGTGCCATCAGTGATGCTAGCGGGAGGATCTACAATGAGCAGTTCTTC. Its translation: CAISDASGRIYNEQFF.

This clonotype was recorded a few times. The rearrangement links TRBV29-1 to TRBJ2-1, with 10 bases identical to TRBD2. Germline loops: CDR1 SQVTM, CDR2 ANQGSEA. This CDR3 has 15 amino acids. V dropped 1 base and J dropped 8; count of bases not matched to a gene: 8. CDR3 nucleotide sequence: TGCAGCGTTGAAGCTAGCGGGAGATGGGGGGATGAGCAGTTCTTC. Its protein product is CSVEASGRWGDEQFF.

This clonotype was counted many times. The chain couples TRBV7-7 to TRBJ2-2; TRBD1 aligns across 12 bases. The CDR3 runs 19 residues. Germline lookup yields CDR1 SSHAT and CDR2 FNYEAQ (reference sequence). The J segment lost 0 bases and the V segment lost 5 bases, leaving 10 bases of the junction unmatched. The CDR3 DNA reads as TGTGCCAGCAGCCCGGGGACAGGGGGCTGGGGGGCGAACACCGGGGAGCTGTTTTTT. Amino acid sequence: CASSPGTGGWGANTGELFF.

This clonotype has at least ten counts. The rearrangement links TRBV28 to TRBJ2-1; the match to TRBD2 covers 9 bases. The CDR3 spans 16 residues. Germline V gene data show CDR1 as MDHEN and CDR2 as SYDVKM. With V trimmed by 6 bases and J by 8 bases, 14 bases remained unmatched. The CDR3 reads CASSPRGSGRMDEQFF. The CDR3 nucleotides are TGTGCCAGCAGCCCCAGGGGCAGCGGGAGGATGGATGAGCAGTTCTTC.

The table lists this clonotype with many counts. This rearrangement joins TRBV5-1 to TRBJ1-1; D not certain. Germline assignment: CDR1 SGHRS and CDR2 YFSETQ. V was trimmed by 4 bases and J by 1 base, leaving 11 bases between them. This CDR3 is 14 amino acids long. CDR3 amino acids: CASSTQTGNTEAFF. The CDR3 DNA follows: TGCGCCAGCAGCACCCAGACCGGGAACACTGAAGCTTTCTTT.

This clonotype has ten or more counts. This CDR3 reads CASSLVAGKTQYF. Here the CDR3 DNA reads TGTGCCAGCAGCTTAGTCGCGGGGAAGACCCAGTACTTC. The V gene is TRBV7-9, the J gene TRBJ2-5, with a weak D call TRBD2 (6 bases). Trimming pared 1 base from V and 6 bases from J, leaving 9 bases between. The CDR3 spans 13 residues. CDR1 SEHNR and CDR2 FQNEAQ come from the germline V gene (reference sequence).

There are many counts of this clonotype. One end of the junction does not line up with germline, which may come from a read error. The CDR3 DNA sequence: TGTGCCAGCAGCCTTCAGCTAGCGGCCTACAATGAGCGGTTCTTC. The encoded protein is CASSLQLAAYNERFF. This chain uses TRBV5-4 with TRBJ2-1, with TRBD2 identical over 7 bases. This CDR3 has 15 amino acids. From germline, CDR1 is SGHNT and CDR2 YYREEE (reference sequence).

The table lists this clonotype with many counts. This chain links TRBV7-3 with TRBJ2-5, with 9 nucleotides matching TRBD2. The ends lost 1 base at V and 5 bases at J; junction bases unmatched: 8. The CDR3 extends over 16 amino acids. Germline V gene data show CDR1 as SGHTA and CDR2 as FQGTGA. This CDR3 reads CASSLKASGMFETQYF. CDR3 in DNA: TGTGCCAGCAGCTTAAAAGCTAGCGGGATGTTCGAGACCCAGTACTTC.

V is TRBV23-1 and J is TRBJ1-6; possible D gene TRBD1, 5 bases. TRBV23-1 is identified as an open reading frame with a role that is uncertain. Trimming pared 8 bases from V and 7 bases from J, leaving 18 bases between. The CDR3 is made up of 15 amino acids. In nucleotides, the CDR3 is TGCGCCAGCCGTTCGCAGGGACGGCAAAATTCACCCCTCCACTTT. Its protein product is CASRSQGRQNSPLHF.

This clonotype has a count of ten or more. J is TRBJ2-7 and V is TRBV11-1; the D is unclear. V lost 5 bases to trimming and J lost 0 bases, with 8 bases between them. CDR3 length: 13 amino acids. Germline CDR1 is SGHAT and CDR2 is FQDESV (reference sequence). The DNA of the CDR3 is TGTGCCAGCAGCCGCCGTGACTCCTACGAGCAGTACTTC. Protein: CASSRRDSYEQYF.